This T cell receptor beta chain was found in a study of T cell repertoires in cytomegalovirus infection. Study as a whole: In the study, CMV epitopes included recently identified HLA-C-restricted and well-studied HLA-B-restricted ones. A matching HLA type, together with CMV infection, was signaled by public TCR beta signatures. Overall study results and limits: CMV-specific TCR beta clonotypes restricted by HLA-C dominated the ex vivo response.

MiXCR, run by TCRdb on the reads, gives a single entry per CDR3 protein. The table shows 650,000 to 900,000 distinct CDR3 sequences, with just under 30% occurring only once. In the case of this clonotype: Its cognate antigen is unknown.

CDR3 length: 13 residues. CDR1 MDHEN and CDR2 SYDVKM come from the germline V gene. The V call is TRBV28, the J call TRBJ2-7; 8 nucleotides line up with TRBD2. This TCR was sampled from a human donor in good health (CMV status not recorded). Some clones in this sample may be carry-over from other donors' samples. The specimen was cultured CD8+ T cells from PBMCs, collected from culture after CMV antigen stimulation. The chain's CDR3 is CASTSISGGPTRV. The CDR3 nucleotides read TGTGCCAGCACCTCGATCAGCGGGGGCCCCACACGTGTC.